Below are 23 T cell receptor beta chains sequenced from a single sample in a study of OX40 agonist ivuxolimab in advanced cancers. The assay was immunoSEQ multiplex PCR, and TCRdb's table has in-frame clones only and misses some. Here the sample spans about 94,000 clones, about nine tenths being singletons. Specimen: CD4+ or CD8+ T cells sorted from blood, collected in a trial of the OX40 agonist ivuxolimab. These receptors came from an adult with an advanced solid tumor such as melanoma, head and neck, liver or kidney cancer.

This chain connects TRBV9 to TRBJ1-3; the D gene is possibly TRBD1 (6 bases). Deletions cut 3 bases from V and 0 bases from J, with 10 bases between. The length of the CDR3 is 15 residues. Per the germline V gene, CDR1 is SGDLS and CDR2 is YYNGEE. CDR3 sequence reads: CASSDRASSGNTIYF. CDR3 DNA sequence: TGTGCCAGCAGCGACAGGGCAAGCTCTGGAAACACCATATATTTT.

The chain employs TRBV11-2 and TRBJ1-6; 9 bases are a match to TRBD1. The CDR3 extends over 17 amino acids. V trimming: 5 bases; J trimming: 0 bases; junction bases outside the gene matches: 5. Germline values: CDR1 SGHAT, CDR2 FQNNGV. CDR3 sequence: CASSGGQGSSYNSPLHF. The CDR3, as DNA: TGTGCCAGCAGCGGGGGACAGGGTAGCTCCTATAATTCACCCCTCCACTTT.

The V and J genes are TRBV7-3 and TRBJ1-1; D unresolved. Per germline, CDR1 SGHTA and CDR2 FQGTGA. The CDR3 covers 13 residues. V lost 5 bases and J lost 7, with 14 bases in between. The CDR3 DNA is TGTGCCAGCAGCCGCGGGCCCCAGAATGAAGCTTTCTTT. Protein: CASSRGPQNEAFF.

The V call is TRBV27, the J call TRBJ1-1, with unresolved D. This CDR3 is 14 amino acids long. The V end was cut by 4 bases, the J end by 4 bases, with 13 bases between. CDR1 is MNHEY and CDR2 is SMNVEV in the germline V gene (reference sequence). The CDR3 DNA is TGTGCCAGCAGTTCCCTCGGGGTAGTCACTGAAGCTTTCTTT. It encodes CASSSLGVVTEAFF.

This clone was detected once. V usage is TRBV27 and J usage is TRBJ1-2; 12 positions agree with TRBD1. Trimming cost V 5 bases and J 8 bases; bases outside gene matches: 12. This CDR3 has 16 amino acids. The germline CDR1 and CDR2 sequences are MNHEY and SMNVEV (reference sequence). The CDR3, as DNA: TGTGCCAGCAGTACCTATCAGGGACAGGGGGCGGGAGGCTACACCTTC. This gives the protein CASSTYQGQGAGGYTF.

The chain uses TRBV6-1 and TRBJ1-1; D uncertain. Trimming cost V 5 bases and J 1 base, with 11 bases left between them. Germline-derived CDR1 and CDR2 are MNHNS and SASEGT. The CDR3 totals 14 residues. The CDR3 sequence is CASSNKEGNTEAFF. CDR3 bases: TGTGCCAGCAGTAACAAAGAGGGGAACACTGAAGCTTTCTTT.

The genes are TRBV7-8 and TRBJ1-1; D is uncertain. The germline V gene has CDR1 SGHVS and CDR2 FQNEAQ. Trimming left V 1 base short and J 4 bases short, with 13 bases between. There are 15 residues in the CDR3. CDR3 nucleotide sequence: TGTGCCAGCAGCTTAGTAATGGGTGAAAGCACTGAAGCTTTCTTT. Translation gives CASSLVMGESTEAFF.

The V and J genes are TRBV6-5 and TRBJ1-1; D uncertain. Germline CDR1 reads MNHEY; CDR2 reads SVGAGI. V gave up 0 bases and J gave up 5 bases, with 10 bases separating them. This CDR3 contains 14 residues. The CDR3 reads CASSYSRWATEAFF. In DNA, the CDR3 is TGTGCCAGCAGTTACTCTCGTTGGGCTACTGAAGCTTTCTTT.

This chain joins TRBV6-5 and TRBJ2-3, with 8 bases matching TRBD2. V trimming: 0 bases; J trimming: 2 bases; junction bases outside the gene matches: 1. Germline loops: CDR1 MNHEY, CDR2 SVGAGI. CDR3 size: 15 residues. The CDR3 loop is CASSYSAGDTDTQYF. CDR3 nucleotides: TGTGCCAGCAGTTACTCAGCGGGGGACACAGATACGCAGTATTTT.

The rearrangement links TRBV18 to TRBJ2-1; D ambiguous. CDR1 is KGHSH, CDR2 LQKENI, per germline. This CDR3 has 16 residues. Trimming took 0 bases from V and 5 from J, leaving 14 bases between them. Here the CDR3 reads CASSPPLGWGHNEQFF. In nucleotides, the CDR3 is TGTGCCAGCTCACCACCTTTAGGGTGGGGTCACAATGAGCAGTTCTTC.

The rearrangement links TRBV9 to TRBJ2-1; weak D call: TRBD1 (6 bases). The CDR3 is 16 amino acids. CDR1 SGDLS and CDR2 YYNGEE come from the germline V gene. The germline V and J ends were trimmed by 2 bases and 5 bases, with 17 bases remaining between them. CDR3 sequence: CASSVSVVGTNNEQFF. In DNA form, the CDR3 reads TGTGCCAGCAGCGTTAGTGTAGTGGGGACAAACAATGAGCAGTTCTTC.

The chain uses TRBV10-3 and TRBJ1-5, with 7 bases identical to TRBD1. This CDR3 contains 14 residues. Germline V lookup: CDR1 ENHRY, CDR2 SYGVKD. J gave up 2 bases and V 9 bases, and 7 bases lay outside the gene matches. CDR3 bases: TGTGCCATTTCCAGGGGGGGTGGCAATCAGCCCCAGCATTTT. This sequence encodes CAISRGGGNQPQHF.

The rearrangement links TRBV10-1 to TRBJ2-7; tentative D call: TRBD1 (6 bases). Germline V gives CDR1 WNHNN, CDR2 SYGVQD (reference sequence). This CDR3 comprises 14 residues. Deletions cut 0 bases from V and 2 bases from J, with 8 bases between. The chain's CDR3 is CASSESAGAYEQYF. The DNA of the CDR3 is TGCGCCAGCAGTGAGTCGGCAGGGGCCTACGAGCAGTACTTC.

The gene calls are TRBV19 and TRBJ1-5; TRBD1 matches at 10 bases. The CDR3 totals 17 residues. J was trimmed by 2 bases and V by 5 bases; bases with no gene match: 9. Germline CDR1 is LNHDA and CDR2 is SQIVND (reference sequence). The CDR3 region is CASSGWDRGTGNQPQHF. The CDR3 region has the DNA TGTGCCAGTAGTGGGTGGGACAGGGGAACTGGCAATCAGCCCCAGCATTTT.

The genes are TRBV6-1 and TRBJ1-4, with 7 positions matching TRBD1. J was trimmed by 4 bases and V by 8 bases; bases with no gene match: 4. Per germline, CDR1 MNHNS and CDR2 SASEGT. The CDR3 has 13 amino acids. This CDR3 is CASGGQINEKLFF. For the CDR3, the DNA is TGTGCCAGCGGGGGACAGATTAATGAAAAACTGTTTTTT.

V and J are TRBV6-4 and TRBJ2-3, with 9 bases that match TRBD2. The CDR3 has 15 amino acids. Germline V gives CDR1 MRHNA, CDR2 SNTAGT. The trim removed 4 bases at V and 2 bases at J, leaving 4 bases unmatched. The CDR3 coding sequence is TGTGCCAGCAGTGCACAGCGGGGGGACACAGATACGCAGTATTTT. Translating it yields CASSAQRGDTDTQYF.

This chain connects TRBV18 to TRBJ1-2; D is undetermined. The germline V and J ends were trimmed by 2 bases and 8 bases, with 12 bases remaining between them. CDR1 is KGHSH and CDR2 is LQKENI in the germline V gene. The CDR3 covers 13 residues. The CDR3 nucleotides are TGTGCCAGCTCACCAACCAGTACGGGAGGCTACACCTTC. This sequence encodes CASSPTSTGGYTF. Variable domain in full (rest from reference TRBV18 and TRBJ1-2): NAGVMQNPRHLVRRRGQEARLRCSPMKGHSHVYWYRQLPEEGLKFMVYLQKENIIDESGMPKERFSAEFPKEGPSILRIQQVVRGDSAAYFCASSPTSTGGYTFGSGTRLTVV.

This chain joins TRBV20-1 and TRBJ2-5, with D unclear. This CDR3 is built from 11 residues. Deletions cut 3 bases from V and 5 bases from J, with 7 bases between. Germline V gives CDR1 DFQATT, CDR2 SNEGSKA (reference sequence). The CDR3 nucleotides read TGCAGTGCTAGTCCCGGGGAGACCCAGTACTTC. This translates into CSASPGETQYF.

The CDR3 DNA sequence: TGCAGCGTCGTCCCCCTATTGGAAGCTTTCTTT. It translates to CSVVPLLEAFF. The V call is TRBV29-1, the J call TRBJ1-1; no firm D call. Germline CDR1 SQVTM, CDR2 ANQGSEA. The CDR3 extends over 11 amino acids. Trimming removed 6 bases from V and 8 bases from J, with 13 bases in between.

The chain recombines TRBV14 with TRBJ1-3; D may be TRBD1 (5 bases). Between the trimmed V and J ends, which lost 3 bases and 9 bases, there was a span of 18 bases. Germline CDR1 reads SGHDN; CDR2 reads FVKESK. The CDR3 is 15 residues long. The CDR3 nucleotides are TGTGCCAGCAGCCAGGCGGGGCCGGGACGGAGCACCATATATTTT. Protein: CASSQAGPGRSTIYF.

The rearrangement joins TRBV19 to TRBJ1-1, with TRBD1 matching 8 bases. Per germline, CDR1 LNHDA and CDR2 SQIVND (reference sequence). The length of the CDR3 is 16 residues. Unmatched junction bases numbered 7, after V lost 2 bases and J lost 2 bases. The CDR3 protein is CASSIKSPGGNTEAFF. The CDR3 bases are TGTGCCAGTAGTATAAAGTCGCCAGGGGGCAACACTGAAGCTTTCTTT.

This sequence joins TRBV5-3 and TRBJ2-5; TRBD2 aligns across 12 bases. TRBV5-3 is placed among ORFs of uncertain function. V gave up 0 bases and J gave up 3 bases; unmatched junction bases: 9. This CDR3 region has 18 residues. The CDR3 is CARSLELAGGPQKETQYF. The CDR3 nucleotides read TGTGCCAGAAGCTTGGAACTAGCGGGGGGACCGCAAAAAGAGACCCAGTACTTC.

This chain connects TRBV7-3 to TRBJ2-3; 11 bases line up with TRBD2. The CDR3 is made up of 17 amino acids. J gave up 5 bases and V 4 bases, and 11 bases lay outside the gene matches. Per germline, CDR1 SGHTA and CDR2 FQGTGA. CDR3: CASSSLAGGQRGDTQYF. The CDR3 DNA reads TGTGCCAGCAGCTCCTTAGCGGGGGGGCAAAGGGGAGATACGCAGTATTTT.